This T cell receptor (beta chain) was sequenced in a study of tumor-infiltrating lymphocytes in primary liver carcinoma. Study observations and caveats: The study found a significantly higher top-250-clone fraction in tumors than in blood (p = 0.039).

Bulk tissue was left unsorted, and RNA and DNA were co-extracted from about 19-30 mg of it. Germline V gene lookup returns CDR1 MNHEY and CDR2 SVGAGI. The V and J ends lost 2 bases and 6 bases, in that order; junction bases with no gene match: 4. This CDR3 region has 15 residues. Starting material of roughly 550 ng total RNA yielded TCR beta cDNA via a constant-region primer. Construction of TCR beta libraries relied on three successive nested multiplex PCR rounds employing slightly modified ARM-PCR. Both of the initial two PCR rounds ran for around 9 cycles and employed TRBV1-TRBV30 forward primers alongside a C-beta reverse primer. TCRdb independently ran MiXCR on the multiplex PCR reads; one entry per CDR3 protein. The sample lists 95,000 to 150,000 distinct CDR3 sequences; approximately 68% were seen once. The sample holds many counts of this clonotype. The antigen is undetermined.

The TCR was taken from a woman aged 60-75 years with primary liver carcinoma and hepatitis B virus infection. This chain links TRBV6-5 with TRBJ2-1, with TRBD1 identical over 10 bases. The sample was tumor-adjacent normal liver tissue. In nucleotides, the CDR3 is TGTGCCAGCAGTTACGGGGGACAGGGGACCAATGAGCAGTTCTTC. It is translated as CASSYGGQGTNEQFF.